Sequencing of this T cell receptor (beta chain) was carried out in a study of monozygotic twins with inflammatory bowel disease. General study points: It was not supported that a single strong signal or clonotype was associated with IBD. Lower sharing of clonotypes with other individuals was seen in IBD patients than in healthy twins. This was most marked in patients showing signs of disease activity.

Comment on this clonotype: Its antigen is not identified.

CDR3 size: 16 residues. Germline loops: CDR1 MNHEY, CDR2 SVGEGT. Blood was drawn once per donor, and each sample measured 2.5 to 3 ml. UMIs that included a 6-nucleotide sample barcode were added by template switching, which took place during cDNA synthesis. TCRdb reprocessed the 5' RACE reads and keeps a single row for each CDR3 protein, giving no DNA. The sample table sets out hundreds of thousands of distinct CDR3 sequences. Sequenced input: blood. The sequence came from a human donor with ulcerative colitis or Crohn's disease, or a healthy co-twin of an affected twin (not recorded which). V and J are TRBV6-2 or TRBV6-3 and TRBJ2-3; TCRdb's assignment of TRBD1 cannot be checked, as there is no DNA. CDR3 sequence: CASSYGDTGHADTQYF.